The present TCR beta chain was sequenced within a study of cytomegalovirus exposure and HLA in healthy donors. PCR involved 60 Vbeta and 13 Jbeta primers. The table came from immunoSEQ multiplex PCR; TCRdb's copy has only in-frame clones and leaves some out. The table lists around 140,000 clones, with approximately 0.88% in the top ten. Source material: PBMCs. The receptor's source is a male donor in good health and CMV-seronegative.

CDR3 coding DNA: TGCGCCAGCAGCTTCGCCGTTGGGACAGGGAGTGGGACAGATACGCAGTATTTT. It translates to CASSFAVGTGSGTDTQYF. The J gene is TRBJ2-3, the V gene TRBV5-1; 9 bases agree with TRBD1. Germline V gene lookup returns CDR1 SGHRS and CDR2 YFSETQ. The CDR3 covers 18 residues. The J segment lost 3 bases and the V segment lost 2 bases, leaving 13 bases of the junction unmatched.